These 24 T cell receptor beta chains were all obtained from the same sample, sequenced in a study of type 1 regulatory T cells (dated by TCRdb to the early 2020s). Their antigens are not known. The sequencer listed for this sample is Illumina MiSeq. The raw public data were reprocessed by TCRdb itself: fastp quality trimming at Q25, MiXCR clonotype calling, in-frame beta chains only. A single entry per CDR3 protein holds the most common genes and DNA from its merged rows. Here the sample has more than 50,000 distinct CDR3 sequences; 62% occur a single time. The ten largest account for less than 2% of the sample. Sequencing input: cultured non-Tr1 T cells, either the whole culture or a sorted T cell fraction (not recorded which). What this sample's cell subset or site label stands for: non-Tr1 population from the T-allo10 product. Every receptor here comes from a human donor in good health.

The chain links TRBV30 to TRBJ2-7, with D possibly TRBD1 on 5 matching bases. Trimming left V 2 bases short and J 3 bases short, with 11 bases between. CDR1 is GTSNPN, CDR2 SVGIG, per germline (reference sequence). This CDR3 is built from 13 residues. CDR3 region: CAWSRQGYYEQYF. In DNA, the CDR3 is TGTGCCTGGAGTCGGCAGGGATACTACGAGCAGTACTTC.

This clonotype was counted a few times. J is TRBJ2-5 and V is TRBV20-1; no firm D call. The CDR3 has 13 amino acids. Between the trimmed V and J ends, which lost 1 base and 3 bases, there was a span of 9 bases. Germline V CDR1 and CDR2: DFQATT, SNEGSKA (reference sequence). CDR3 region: CSARVGSKETQYF. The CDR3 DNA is TGCAGTGCTAGAGTGGGGTCCAAAGAGACCCAGTACTTC.

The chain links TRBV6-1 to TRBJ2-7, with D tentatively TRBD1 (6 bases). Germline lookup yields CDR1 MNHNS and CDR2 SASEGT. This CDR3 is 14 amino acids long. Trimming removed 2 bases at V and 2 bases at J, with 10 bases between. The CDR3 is CASSEQDRTYEQYF. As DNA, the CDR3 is TGTGCCAGCAGTGAACAGGACAGAACCTACGAGCAGTACTTC.

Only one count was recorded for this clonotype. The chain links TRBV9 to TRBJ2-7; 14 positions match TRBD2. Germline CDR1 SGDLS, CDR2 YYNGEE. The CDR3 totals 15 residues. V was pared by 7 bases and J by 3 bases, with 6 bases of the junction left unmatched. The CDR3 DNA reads TGTGCCAGCGCTTCGGGACTAGCGGGAGTCTACGAGCAGTACTTC. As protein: CASASGLAGVYEQYF.

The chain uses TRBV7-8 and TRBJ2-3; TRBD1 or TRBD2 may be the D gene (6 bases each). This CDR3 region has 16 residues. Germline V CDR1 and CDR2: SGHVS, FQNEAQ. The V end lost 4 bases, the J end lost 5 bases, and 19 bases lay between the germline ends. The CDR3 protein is CASSSAYRGPLDTQYF. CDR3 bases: TGTGCCAGCAGCTCCGCTTACCGGGGGCCCCTAGATACGCAGTATTTT.

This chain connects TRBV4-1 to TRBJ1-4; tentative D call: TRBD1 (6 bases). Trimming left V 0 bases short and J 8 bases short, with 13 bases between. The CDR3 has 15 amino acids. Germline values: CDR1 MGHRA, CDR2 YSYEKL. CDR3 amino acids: CASSQDGGHGEKLFF. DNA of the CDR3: TGCGCCAGCAGCCAAGATGGGGGCCACGGGGAAAAACTGTTTTTT.

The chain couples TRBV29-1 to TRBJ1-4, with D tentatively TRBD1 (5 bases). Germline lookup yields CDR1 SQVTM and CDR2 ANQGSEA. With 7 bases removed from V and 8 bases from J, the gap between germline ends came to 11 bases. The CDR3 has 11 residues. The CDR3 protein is CSAGRGEKLFF. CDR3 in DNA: TGCAGCGCCGGAAGGGGCGAAAAACTGTTTTTT.

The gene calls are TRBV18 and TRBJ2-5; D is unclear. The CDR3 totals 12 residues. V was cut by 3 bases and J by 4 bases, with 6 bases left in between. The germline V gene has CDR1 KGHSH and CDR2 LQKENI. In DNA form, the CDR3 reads TGTGCCAGCTCACCCACCCGAGAGACCCAGTACTTC. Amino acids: CASSPTRETQYF.

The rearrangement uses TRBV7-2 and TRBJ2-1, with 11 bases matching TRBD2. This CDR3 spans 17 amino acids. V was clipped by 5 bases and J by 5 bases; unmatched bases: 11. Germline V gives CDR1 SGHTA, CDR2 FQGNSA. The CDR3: CASSAIGTSGGNNEQFF. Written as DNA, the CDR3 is TGTGCCAGCAGCGCGATCGGGACTAGCGGAGGGAACAATGAGCAGTTCTTC.

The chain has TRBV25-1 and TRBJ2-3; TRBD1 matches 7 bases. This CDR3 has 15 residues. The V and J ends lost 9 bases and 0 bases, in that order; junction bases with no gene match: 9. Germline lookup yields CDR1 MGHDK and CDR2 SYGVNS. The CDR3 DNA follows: TGTGCCAGTTCCTACAGGGGTGCTAGCACAGATACGCAGTATTTT. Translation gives CASSYRGASTDTQYF. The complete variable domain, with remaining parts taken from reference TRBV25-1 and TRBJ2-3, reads EADIYQTPRYLVIGTGKKITLECSQTMGHDKMYWYQQDPGMELHLIHYSYGVNSTEKGDLSSESTVSRIRTEHFPLTLESARPSHTSQYLCASSYRGASTDTQYFGPGTRLTVL.

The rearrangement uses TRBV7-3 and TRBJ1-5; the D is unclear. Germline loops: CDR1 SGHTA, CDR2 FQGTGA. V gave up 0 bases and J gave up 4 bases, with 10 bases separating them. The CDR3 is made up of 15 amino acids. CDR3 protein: CASSLTGQPNQPQHF. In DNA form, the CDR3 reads TGTGCCAGCAGCTTAACCGGCCAGCCGAATCAGCCCCAGCATTTT.

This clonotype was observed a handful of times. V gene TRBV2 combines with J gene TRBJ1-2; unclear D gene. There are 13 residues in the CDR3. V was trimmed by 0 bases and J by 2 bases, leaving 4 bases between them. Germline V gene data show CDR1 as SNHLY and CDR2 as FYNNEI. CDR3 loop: CASSEAENYGYTF. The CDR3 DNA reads TGTGCCAGCAGTGAAGCAGAGAACTATGGCTACACCTTC.

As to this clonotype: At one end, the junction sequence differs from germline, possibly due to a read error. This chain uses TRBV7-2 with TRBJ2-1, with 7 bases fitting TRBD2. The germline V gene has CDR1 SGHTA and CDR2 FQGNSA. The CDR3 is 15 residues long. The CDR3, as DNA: TGTGCCAGCAGCCCAGCGGGGACTAACTACAATGAGCAGTCCTTC. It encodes CASSPAGTNYNEQSF.

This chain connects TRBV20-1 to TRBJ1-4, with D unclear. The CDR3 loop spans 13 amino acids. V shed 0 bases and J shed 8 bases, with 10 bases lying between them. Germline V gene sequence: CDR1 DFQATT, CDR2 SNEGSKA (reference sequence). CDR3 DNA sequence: TGCAGTGCTAGAGATATCAGAGGGGAAAAACTGTTTTTT. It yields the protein CSARDIRGEKLFF.

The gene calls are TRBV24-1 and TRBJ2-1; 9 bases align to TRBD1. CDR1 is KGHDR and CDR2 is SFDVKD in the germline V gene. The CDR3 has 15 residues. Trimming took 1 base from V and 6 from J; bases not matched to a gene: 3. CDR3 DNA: TGTGCCACCAGTGATTTACAGGGGGCGCGCAATGAGCAGTTCTTC. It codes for CATSDLQGARNEQFF.

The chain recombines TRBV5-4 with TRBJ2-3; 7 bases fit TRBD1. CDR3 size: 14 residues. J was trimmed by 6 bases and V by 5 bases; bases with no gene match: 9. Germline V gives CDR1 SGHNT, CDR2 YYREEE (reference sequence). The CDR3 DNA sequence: TGTGCCAGCAGACAGGGGCCCTCGCAGGATACGCAGTATTTT. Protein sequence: CASRQGPSQDTQYF. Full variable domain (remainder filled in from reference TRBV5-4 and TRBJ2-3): ETGVTQSPTHLIKTRGQQVTLRCSSQSGHNTVSWYQQALGQGPQFIFQYYREEENGRGNFPPRFSGLQFPNYSSELNVNALELDDSALYLCASRQGPSQDTQYFGPGTRLTVL.

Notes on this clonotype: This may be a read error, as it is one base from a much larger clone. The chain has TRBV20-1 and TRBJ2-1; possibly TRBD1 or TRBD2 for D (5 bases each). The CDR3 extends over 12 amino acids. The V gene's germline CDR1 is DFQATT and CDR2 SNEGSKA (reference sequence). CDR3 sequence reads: CSAPGTYNVQFF. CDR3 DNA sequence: TGCAGTGCTCCGGGGACCTACAATGTGCAGTTCTTC.

DNA of the CDR3: TGTGCCAGCAGTGGGAGGGGGCCGGCTGAAGCTTTCTTT. Translation gives CASSGRGPAEAFF. This chain links TRBV2 with TRBJ1-1, with 7 bases aligning to TRBD1. Germline-derived CDR1 and CDR2 are SNHLY and FYNNEI. The CDR3 spans 13 residues. V lost 4 bases to trimming and J lost 6 bases; unmatched junction nucleotides: 5.

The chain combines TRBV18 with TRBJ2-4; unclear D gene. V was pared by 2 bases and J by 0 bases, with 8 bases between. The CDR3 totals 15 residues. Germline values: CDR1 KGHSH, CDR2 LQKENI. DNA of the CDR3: TGTGCCAGCTCACCAGTAAGGACAGCCAAAAACATTCAGTACTTC. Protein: CASSPVRTAKNIQYF.

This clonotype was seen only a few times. CDR3 nucleotides: TGTGCCAGCAGCCCCGGGAGAACCCCCGGAGGTTGGACAGGCAATGAGCAGTTCTTC. Residues: CASSPGRTPGGWTGNEQFF. V gene TRBV12-3 or TRBV12-4 combines with J gene TRBJ2-1; tentatively, D is TRBD1 (7 bases). V lost 6 bases to trimming and J lost 6 bases, with 30 bases between them. The CDR3 runs to 19 residues.

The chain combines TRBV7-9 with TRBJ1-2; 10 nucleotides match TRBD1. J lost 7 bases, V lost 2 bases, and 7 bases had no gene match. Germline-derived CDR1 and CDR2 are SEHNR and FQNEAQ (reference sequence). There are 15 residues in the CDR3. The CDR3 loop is CASSLWDRGPVGYTF. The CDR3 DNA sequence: TGTGCCAGCAGCTTATGGGACAGGGGCCCCGTTGGCTACACCTTC.

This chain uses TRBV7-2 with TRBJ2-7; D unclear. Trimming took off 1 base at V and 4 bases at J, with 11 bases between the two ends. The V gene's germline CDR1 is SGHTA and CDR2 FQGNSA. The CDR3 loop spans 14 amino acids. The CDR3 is CASSLGLGPYEQYF. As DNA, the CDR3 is TGTGCCAGCAGCTTAGGCCTAGGACCTTACGAGCAGTACTTC.

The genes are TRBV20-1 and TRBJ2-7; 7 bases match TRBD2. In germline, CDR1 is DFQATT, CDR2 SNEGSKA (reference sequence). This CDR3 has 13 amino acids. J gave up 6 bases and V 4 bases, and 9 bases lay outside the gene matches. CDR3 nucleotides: TGCAGTGCTACAACTAGCGACTGGGGCGAGCAGTACTTC. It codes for CSATTSDWGEQYF.

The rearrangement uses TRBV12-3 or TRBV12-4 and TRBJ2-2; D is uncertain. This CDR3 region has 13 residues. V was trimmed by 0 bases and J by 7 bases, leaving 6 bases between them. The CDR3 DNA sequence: TGTGCCAGCAGTTTAGCGCTTTTCGGGGAGCTGTTTTTT. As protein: CASSLALFGELFF.